This entry lists 6 T cell receptor beta chains sequenced from one sample in a study of cytomegalovirus exposure and HLA in healthy donors. PCR was performed using 60 Vbeta and 13 Jbeta primers. TCRdb's copy holds only in-frame clones and misses some; the assay was immunoSEQ multiplex PCR. In the table there are about 200,000 clones, around 74% of which are singletons. Material for sequencing was PBMCs. These receptors originate from a girl aged 5 to 17 in good health and CMV-seropositive.

This clone occurred once. This rearrangement joins TRBV5-6 to TRBJ2-7, with unresolved D. The length of the CDR3 is 16 residues. Trimming took 0 bases from V and 5 from J, leaving 18 bases between them. Germline loops: CDR1 SGHDT, CDR2 YYEEEE. The CDR3 nucleotides are TGTGCCAGCAGCTTGGCTGGAGTCGGGTACGTCCACGAGCAGTACTTC. Amino acid sequence: CASSLAGVGYVHEQYF.

This sequence joins TRBV10-1 and TRBJ1-1; D uncertain. The CDR3 is 14 amino acids. Trimming stripped 6 bases from V and 0 bases from J, with 11 bases between. Germline CDR1 WNHNN, CDR2 SYGVQD (reference sequence). The DNA for the CDR3 is TGCGCCAGCAGGGCTGGCGGGATGAACACTGAAGCTTTCTTT. Amino acid sequence: CASRAGGMNTEAFF.

J is TRBJ2-5 and V is TRBV5-4; D is ambiguous. Germline lookup yields CDR1 SGHNT and CDR2 YYREEE (reference sequence). CDR3 length: 12 residues. The germline V and J ends were trimmed by 2 bases and 4 bases, with 6 bases remaining between them. CDR3 region: CASSLLRETQYF. CDR3 nucleotide sequence: TGTGCCAGCAGCTTACTTCGAGAGACCCAGTACTTC.

The rearrangement joins TRBV18 to TRBJ2-2, with 10 nucleotides matching TRBD1. The CDR3 runs to 15 residues. The germline CDR1 and CDR2 sequences are KGHSH and LQKENI. Trimming removed 3 bases from V and 6 bases from J; junction bases left unmatched: 4. The CDR3 here is CASSPTGTGAGELFF. The CDR3 DNA follows: TGTGCCAGCTCACCGACCGGGACAGGGGCCGGGGAGCTGTTTTTT. Complete variable domain (other parts from reference TRBV18 and TRBJ2-2): NAGVMQNPRHLVRRRGQEARLRCSPMKGHSHVYWYRQLPEEGLKFMVYLQKENIIDESGMPKERFSAEFPKEGPSILRIQQVVRGDSAAYFCASSPTGTGAGELFFGEGSRLTVL.

This clone was recorded only once. The chain has TRBV6-5 and TRBJ1-6; 11 nucleotides agree with TRBD1. CDR1 MNHEY and CDR2 SVGAGI come from the germline V gene. Trimming removed 5 bases from V and 11 bases from J; junction bases left unmatched: 8. The CDR3 is 15 residues long. The CDR3 bases are TGTGCCAGCAGTCCAGGATGGGGACAGGGGGCACCCCTCCACTTT. It is translated as CASSPGWGQGAPLHF.

The chain has TRBV15 and TRBJ2-6; D not certain. The V end was cut by 3 bases, the J end by 0 bases, with 6 bases between. In germline, CDR1 is LNHNV, CDR2 YYDKDF (reference sequence). The CDR3 sequence is 15 residues long. For the CDR3, the DNA is TGTGCCACCAGCAGCAGCGACTCTGGGGCCAACGTCCTGACTTTC. This translates into CATSSSDSGANVLTF.